The T cell receptor (beta chain) described here comes from a study of follicular helper T cells after annual influenza vaccination. TCRdb's copy holds only in-frame clones and misses some; the assay was immunoSEQ multiplex PCR. The sample shows about 10,000 clones, roughly 85% of them seen only once. Time point meaning: 2014-2015 season, 7 days after vaccination. Excluded were substance abuse, HIV/AIDS, active cancer, immunomodulatory drugs and active illness. Germline-derived CDR1 and CDR2 are LNHDA and SQIVND (reference sequence). Trimming removed 3 bases at V and 2 bases at J, with 17 bases between. The CDR3 loop spans 17 amino acids.

This receptor was taken from an adult who received the influenza vaccine. Sequenced here: CXCR5- memory CD4+ T cells sorted from blood, sampled 7 days after influenza vaccination. This sequence joins TRBV19 and TRBJ2-1; possibly TRBD1 or TRBD2 for D (5 bases each). The DNA for the CDR3 is TGTGCCAGTAGTATGGCCGGGGCACCAGGGCCCTACAATGAGCAGTTCTTC. Its translation is CASSMAGAPGPYNEQFF.